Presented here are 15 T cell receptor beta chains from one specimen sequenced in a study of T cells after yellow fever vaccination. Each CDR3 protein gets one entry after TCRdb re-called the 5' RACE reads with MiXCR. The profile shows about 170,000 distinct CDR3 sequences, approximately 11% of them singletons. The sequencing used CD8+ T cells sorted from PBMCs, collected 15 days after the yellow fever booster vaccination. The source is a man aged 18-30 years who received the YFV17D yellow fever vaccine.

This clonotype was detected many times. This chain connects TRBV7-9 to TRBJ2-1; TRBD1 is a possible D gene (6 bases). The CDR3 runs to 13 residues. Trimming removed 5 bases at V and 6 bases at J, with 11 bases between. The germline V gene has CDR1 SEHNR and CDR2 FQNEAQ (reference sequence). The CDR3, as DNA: TGTGCCAGCAGCGAGGACAGTCGCAATGAGCAGTTCTTC. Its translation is CASSEDSRNEQFF.

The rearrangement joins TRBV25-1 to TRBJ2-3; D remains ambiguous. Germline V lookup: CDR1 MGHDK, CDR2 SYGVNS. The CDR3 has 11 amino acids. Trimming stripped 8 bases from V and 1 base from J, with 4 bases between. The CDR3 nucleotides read TGTGCCAGCGGGGGCACAGATACGCAGTATTTT. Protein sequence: CASGGTDTQYF.

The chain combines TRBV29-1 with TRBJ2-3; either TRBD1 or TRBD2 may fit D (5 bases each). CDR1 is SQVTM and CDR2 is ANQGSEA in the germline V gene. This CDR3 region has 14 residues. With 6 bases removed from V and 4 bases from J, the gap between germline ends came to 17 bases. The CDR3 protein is CSVASLGASDTQYF. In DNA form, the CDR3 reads TGCAGCGTCGCATCCCTCGGGGCCTCAGATACGCAGTATTTT.

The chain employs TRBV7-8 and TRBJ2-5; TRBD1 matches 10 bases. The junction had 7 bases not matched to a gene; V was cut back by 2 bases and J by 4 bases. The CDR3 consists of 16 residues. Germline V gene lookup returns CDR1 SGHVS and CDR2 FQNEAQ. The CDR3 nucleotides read TGTGCCAGCAGCTTATTGGGGGACAGGGGAAGAGAGACCCAGTACTTC. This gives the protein CASSLLGDRGRETQYF.

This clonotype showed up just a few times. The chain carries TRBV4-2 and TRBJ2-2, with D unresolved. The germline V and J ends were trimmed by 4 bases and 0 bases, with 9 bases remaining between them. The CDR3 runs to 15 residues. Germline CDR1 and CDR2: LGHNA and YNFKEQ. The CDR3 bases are TGTGCCAGCAGCCCACGGGCCGCGAACACCGGGGAGCTGTTTTTT. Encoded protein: CASSPRAANTGELFF.

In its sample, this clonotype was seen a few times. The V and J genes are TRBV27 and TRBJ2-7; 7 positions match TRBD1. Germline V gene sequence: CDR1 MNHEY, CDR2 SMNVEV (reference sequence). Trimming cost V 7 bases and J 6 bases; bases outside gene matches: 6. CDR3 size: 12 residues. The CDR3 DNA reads TGTGCCAGCATGACAGGGTATGCCGAGCAGTACTTC. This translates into CASMTGYAEQYF.

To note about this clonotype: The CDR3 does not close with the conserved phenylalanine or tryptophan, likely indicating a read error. The CDR3 sequence is CASSYPTEQFS. The CDR3, as DNA: TGTGCCAGCAGTTACCCGACTGAGCAGTTCTCC. This sequence joins TRBV6-2 or TRBV6-3 and TRBJ2-1; no clear D gene. The germline V gene has CDR1 MNHEY and CDR2 SVGEGT. CDR3 length: 11 amino acids. Between the trimmed V and J ends, which lost 2 bases and 9 bases, there was a span of 5 bases.

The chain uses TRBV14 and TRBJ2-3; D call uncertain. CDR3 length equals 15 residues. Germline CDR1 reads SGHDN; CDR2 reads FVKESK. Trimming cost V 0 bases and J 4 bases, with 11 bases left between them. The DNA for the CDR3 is TGTGCCAGCAGCCAAGAACCAAGGAAGCCAGATACGCAGTATTTT. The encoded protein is CASSQEPRKPDTQYF.

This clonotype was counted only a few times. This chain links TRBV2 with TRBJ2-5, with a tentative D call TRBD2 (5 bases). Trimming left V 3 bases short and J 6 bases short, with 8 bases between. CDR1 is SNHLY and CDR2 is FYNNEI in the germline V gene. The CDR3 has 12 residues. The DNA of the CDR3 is TGTGCCAGCAGTGACGGGGTTAAGACCCAGTACTTC. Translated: CASSDGVKTQYF.

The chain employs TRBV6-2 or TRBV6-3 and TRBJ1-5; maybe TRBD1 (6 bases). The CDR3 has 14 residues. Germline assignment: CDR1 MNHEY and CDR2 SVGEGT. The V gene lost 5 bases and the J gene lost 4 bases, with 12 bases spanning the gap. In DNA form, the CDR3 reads TGTGCCAGCAGTCGGACAGACCGTAATCAGCCCCAGCATTTT. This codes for CASSRTDRNQPQHF.

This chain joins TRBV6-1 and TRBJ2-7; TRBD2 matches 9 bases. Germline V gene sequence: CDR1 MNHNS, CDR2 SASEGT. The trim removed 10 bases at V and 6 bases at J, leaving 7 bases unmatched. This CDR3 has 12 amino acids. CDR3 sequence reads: CATRRGGGEQYV. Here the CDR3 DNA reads TGTGCCACAAGGCGGGGGGGCGGCGAGCAGTACGTC.

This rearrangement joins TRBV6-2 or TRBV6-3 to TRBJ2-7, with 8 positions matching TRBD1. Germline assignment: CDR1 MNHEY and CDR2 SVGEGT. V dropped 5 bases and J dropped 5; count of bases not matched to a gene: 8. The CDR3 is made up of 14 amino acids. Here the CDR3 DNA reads TGTGCCAGCAGTGCCTCCGGGACAGGAAACGAGCAGTACTTC. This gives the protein CASSASGTGNEQYF.

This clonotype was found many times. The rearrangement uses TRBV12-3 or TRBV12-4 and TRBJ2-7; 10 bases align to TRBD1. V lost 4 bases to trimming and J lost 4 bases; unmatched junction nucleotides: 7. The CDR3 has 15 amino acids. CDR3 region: CASSWTGGLGYEQYF. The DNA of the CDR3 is TGTGCCAGCAGTTGGACAGGGGGACTCGGGTACGAGCAGTACTTC.

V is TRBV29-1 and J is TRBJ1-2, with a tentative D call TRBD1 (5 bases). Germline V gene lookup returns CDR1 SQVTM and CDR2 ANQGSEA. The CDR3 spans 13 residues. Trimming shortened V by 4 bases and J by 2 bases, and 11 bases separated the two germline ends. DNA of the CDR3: TGCAGCGTTGTTAGCCAGGGAAACTATGGCTACACCTTC. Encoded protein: CSVVSQGNYGYTF.

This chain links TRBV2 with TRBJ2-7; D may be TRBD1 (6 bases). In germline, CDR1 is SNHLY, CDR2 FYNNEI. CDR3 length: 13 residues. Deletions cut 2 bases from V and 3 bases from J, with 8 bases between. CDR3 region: CASSESGHYEQYV. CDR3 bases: TGTGCCAGCAGTGAATCGGGACACTACGAGCAGTACGTC.